This T cell receptor beta chain derives from a study of T cells in localized non-small cell lung cancer. Germline CDR1 MNHEY, CDR2 SMNVEV (reference sequence). With 7 bases removed from V and 10 bases from J, the gap between germline ends came to 14 bases. The CDR3 is 13 amino acids. In its sample, this clone was seen a few times. Its target is unknown. Study-wide points: Median detection of top 100 tumor clones in adjacent lung was about 60 clones. Sequencing involved a lone tumor region, leaving heterogeneity possible. The study linked higher blood T cell density to longer overall survival. Uninvolved adjacent lung showed peak T cell clonality, exceeding tumor.

Data came from immunoSEQ multiplex PCR; TCRdb stores just in-frame clones and leaves some out. The sample records 20,000 to 30,000 clones, around nine tenths being singletons. The sample was peripheral blood, taken before any cancer treatment. The chain combines TRBV27 with TRBJ1-6; unclear D gene. The source is a female donor over 55 with stage I lung adenocarcinoma. This CDR3 is CASKRGLSSPLHF. The CDR3 bases are TGTGCCAGCAAGCGCGGTCTTAGCTCACCCCTCCACTTT.